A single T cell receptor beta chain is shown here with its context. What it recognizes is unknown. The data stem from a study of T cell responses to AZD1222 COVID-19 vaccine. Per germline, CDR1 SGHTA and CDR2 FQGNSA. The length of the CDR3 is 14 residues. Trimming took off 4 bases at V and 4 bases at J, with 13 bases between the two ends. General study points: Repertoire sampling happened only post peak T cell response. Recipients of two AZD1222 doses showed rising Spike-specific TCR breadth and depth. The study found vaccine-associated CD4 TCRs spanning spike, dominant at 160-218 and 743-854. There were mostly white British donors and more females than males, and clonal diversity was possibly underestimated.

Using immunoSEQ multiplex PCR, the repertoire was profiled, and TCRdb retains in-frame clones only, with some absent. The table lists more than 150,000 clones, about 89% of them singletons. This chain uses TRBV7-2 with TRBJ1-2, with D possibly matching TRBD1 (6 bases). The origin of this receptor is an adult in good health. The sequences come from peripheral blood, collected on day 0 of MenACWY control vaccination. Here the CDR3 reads CASSSNTGIYGYTF. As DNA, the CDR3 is TGTGCCAGCAGCTCCAACACAGGGATCTATGGCTACACCTTC.